A single sample gave rise to the 22 T cell receptor beta chains below, sequenced in a study of cytomegalovirus exposure and HLA in healthy donors. The assay was immunoSEQ multiplex PCR, and TCRdb's table has in-frame clones only and misses some. The sample yields more than 130,000 clones, about 86% seen once. The sample consisted of PBMCs. These receptors were collected from a woman aged 18-29 years in good health and CMV-seropositive.

The chain combines TRBV29-1 with TRBJ2-3; 8 nucleotides agree with TRBD1. Per the germline V gene, CDR1 is SQVTM and CDR2 is ANQGSEA. The CDR3 runs 13 residues. The ends lost 7 bases at V and 7 bases at J; junction bases unmatched: 10. The CDR3 loop reads CSGLDRAANTQYF. The DNA for the CDR3 is TGCAGCGGCCTGGACAGGGCGGCAAATACGCAGTATTTT.

The chain couples TRBV6-6 to TRBJ1-2; D possibly corresponds to TRBD1 (6 bases). Germline V gives CDR1 MNHNY, CDR2 SVGAGI (reference sequence). The CDR3 spans 12 residues. Trimming took 4 bases from V and 7 from J, leaving 10 bases between them. The CDR3 DNA sequence: TGTGCCAGCAGTTCAGGGGAGGGTGGCTACACCTTC. It encodes CASSSGEGGYTF.

The chain has TRBV28 and TRBJ2-7; 8 positions match TRBD1. J was trimmed by 7 bases and V by 6 bases; bases with no gene match: 11. Germline CDR1 is MDHEN and CDR2 is SYDVKM. The CDR3 consists of 14 residues. The CDR3 DNA reads TGTGCCAGCAGCCCTCAGGACAGGGTGGGAGAGCAGTACTTC. The encoded protein is CASSPQDRVGEQYF.

This chain connects TRBV28 to TRBJ1-2, with 7 bases that match TRBD1. With V trimmed by 6 bases and J by 0 bases, 4 bases remained unmatched. Germline V gives CDR1 MDHEN, CDR2 SYDVKM. The CDR3 length is 14 residues. This CDR3 reads CASRGQGANYGYTF. The CDR3 DNA reads TGTGCCAGCAGGGGGCAGGGGGCTAACTATGGCTACACCTTC.

The chain recombines TRBV7-2 with TRBJ1-1; D remains ambiguous. Germline V gene data show CDR1 as SGHTA and CDR2 as FQGNSA. Trimming removed 5 bases from V and 1 base from J, with 11 bases in between. The CDR3 totals 14 residues. The CDR3 DNA sequence: TGTGCCAGCAGCCCCGTCCGGGAGAACACTGAAGCTTTCTTT. Its translation: CASSPVRENTEAFF.

V gene TRBV7-8 combines with J gene TRBJ1-1, with 8 bases fitting TRBD1. Germline CDR1 SGHVS, CDR2 FQNEAQ. The CDR3 runs 15 residues. V shed 4 bases and J 4 bases; nucleotides not matched to a gene: 8. CDR3 DNA: TGTGCCAGCAGCTCAGACAGGGGATGGGGCACTGAAGCTTTCTTT. Amino acid sequence: CASSSDRGWGTEAFF.

This clone was seen a few times. Other DNA sequences in this specimen translate into the identical CDR3. The J gene is TRBJ1-1, the V gene TRBV29-1, with TRBD1 as a possible D gene (6 bases). Trimming pared 7 bases from V and 0 bases from J, leaving 9 bases between. The germline CDR1 and CDR2 sequences are SQVTM and ANQGSEA. This CDR3 is built from 12 residues. The CDR3 nucleotides read TGCAGCGCCGGACAGATGAACACTGAAGCTTTCTTT. Residues: CSAGQMNTEAFF.

The gene calls are TRBV18 and TRBJ2-5, with D hard to call. The CDR3 consists of 13 residues. Per germline, CDR1 KGHSH and CDR2 LQKENI. Trimming removed 3 bases from V and 0 bases from J, with 5 bases in between. The CDR3 bases are TGTGCCAGCTCACCGGAGTACCAAGAGACCCAGTACTTC. Amino acid sequence: CASSPEYQETQYF. Based on the CDR3 plus reference TRBV18 and TRBJ2-5, the full variable domain is NAGVMQNPRHLVRRRGQEARLRCSPMKGHSHVYWYRQLPEEGLKFMVYLQKENIIDESGMPKERFSAEFPKEGPSILRIQQVVRGDSAAYFCASSPEYQETQYFGPGTRLLVL.

CDR3 sequence reads: CASSGAPGQAYGWPQHF. As DNA, the CDR3 is TGTGCCAGCAGCGGAGCACCGGGACAGGCTTACGGTTGGCCCCAGCATTTT. The chain joins TRBV6-4 to TRBJ1-5; the match to TRBD1 covers 8 bases. The length of the CDR3 is 17 residues. V gave up 6 bases and J gave up 9 bases; unmatched junction bases: 19. Germline V gives CDR1 MRHNA, CDR2 SNTAGT.

This sequence joins TRBV6-5 and TRBJ1-4; the match to TRBD1 covers 7 bases. V gave up 2 bases and J gave up 8 bases; unmatched junction bases: 8. The CDR3 is 15 amino acids. The germline CDR1 and CDR2 sequences are MNHEY and SVGAGI. CDR3 region: CASSYGQVEGEKLFF. The CDR3 nucleotides read TGTGCCAGCAGTTACGGACAGGTGGAGGGGGAAAAACTGTTTTTT.

The chain links TRBV27 to TRBJ1-1, with no clear D. The CDR3 runs to 12 residues. Germline CDR1 is MNHEY and CDR2 is SMNVEV (reference sequence). V gave up 3 bases and J gave up 1 base, with 3 bases separating them. As DNA, the CDR3 is TGTGCCAGCAGTTTCGGGAACACTGAAGCTTTCTTT. Amino acids: CASSFGNTEAFF.

This clone has only one observation. The chain couples TRBV29-1 to TRBJ1-2; 7 positions agree with TRBD1. V lost 0 bases and J lost 8; bases outside the gene matches: 12. This CDR3 region has 15 residues. The germline CDR1 and CDR2 sequences are SQVTM and ANQGSEA. CDR3 in amino acids: CSVEDLWVQGKGYTF. Written as DNA, the CDR3 is TGCAGCGTTGAAGATCTCTGGGTACAGGGGAAAGGCTACACCTTC.

The chain couples TRBV18 to TRBJ1-1; possibly TRBD1 for D (6 bases). Germline V CDR1 and CDR2: KGHSH, LQKENI. The V gene lost 3 bases and the J gene lost 3 bases, with 8 bases spanning the gap. This CDR3 region has 13 residues. DNA for the CDR3: TGTGCCAGCTCACCTGACAGGCACACTGAAGCTTTCTTT. Translation gives CASSPDRHTEAFF.

This rearrangement joins TRBV4-2 to TRBJ2-3; 11 bases are a match to TRBD2. V was clipped by 3 bases and J by 9 bases; unmatched bases: 8. The CDR3 totals 15 residues. Germline CDR1 LGHNA, CDR2 YNFKEQ. CDR3: CASSHGLAGGLTQYF. CDR3 in DNA: TGTGCCAGCAGCCACGGACTAGCGGGCGGTCTAACGCAGTATTTT.

The chain recombines TRBV28 with TRBJ2-6; D ambiguous. CDR1 is MDHEN, CDR2 SYDVKM, per germline. This CDR3 has 15 residues. The V gene lost 7 bases and the J gene lost 4 bases, with 14 bases spanning the gap. CDR3: CASTLSPRGANVLTF. For the CDR3, the DNA is TGTGCCAGCACTCTCTCTCCCAGGGGGGCCAACGTCCTGACTTTC.

The chain employs TRBV6-1 and TRBJ1-5; D gene unclear. This CDR3 spans 15 amino acids. The V gene's germline CDR1 is MNHNS and CDR2 SASEGT. Trimming removed 7 bases at V and 4 bases at J, with 17 bases between. As DNA, the CDR3 is TGTGCCAGCAAGCCTCGGAAGACACAAAATCAGCCCCAGCATTTT. Protein product: CASKPRKTQNQPQHF.

This clone was found once. The V gene is TRBV5-4, the J gene TRBJ2-1; D might be TRBD2 (5 bases). There are 15 residues in the CDR3. V was shortened by 0 bases and J by 0 bases, with 7 bases between the two germline ends. Germline V gene sequence: CDR1 SGHNT, CDR2 YYREEE (reference sequence). The CDR3, as DNA: TGTGCCAGCAGCTTGGGAGGGCACTCCTACAATGAGCAGTTCTTC. Translation gives CASSLGGHSYNEQFF.

The CDR3 bases are TGTGCCTGGAGTTTGGGAGCGGGAGGGAGGGGTGAGCAGTTCTTC. Protein sequence: CAWSLGAGGRGEQFF. The chain employs TRBV30 and TRBJ2-1; 10 bases match TRBD2. The CDR3 has 15 amino acids. The V gene's germline CDR1 is GTSNPN and CDR2 SVGIG (reference sequence). The J segment lost 9 bases and the V segment lost 2 bases, leaving 10 bases of the junction unmatched.

The chain couples TRBV27 to TRBJ2-5; 8 bases line up with TRBD1. There are 16 residues in the CDR3. V shed 6 bases, J shed 1 base, and the junction held 10 bases outside the gene matches. Germline values: CDR1 MNHEY, CDR2 SMNVEV (reference sequence). CDR3 DNA sequence: TGTGCCAGCAGCAGATTAACCGGGACAGGCCAAGAGACCCAGTACTTC. This sequence encodes CASSRLTGTGQETQYF.

This clone was seen once. This CDR3 reads CSLRPSGGNEQFF. In nucleotides, the CDR3 is TGCAGCCTTCGCCCTAGCGGGGGAAATGAGCAGTTCTTC. The chain employs TRBV29-1 and TRBJ2-1; 10 bases agree with TRBD2. The CDR3 is 13 residues long. Trimming at V came to 8 bases and at J to 7 bases, leaving 8 bases not matched to a gene. The germline V gene has CDR1 SQVTM and CDR2 ANQGSEA.

The rearrangement uses TRBV10-1 and TRBJ1-2; TRBD1 matches at 7 bases. The CDR3 extends over 13 amino acids. Trimming cost V 6 bases and J 8 bases; bases outside gene matches: 9. CDR1 and CDR2 (germline): WNHNN, SYGVQD (reference sequence). As DNA, the CDR3 is TGCGCCAGCAGCCCCGACAGGGCCAGCGGCTACACCTTC. Its translation: CASSPDRASGYTF.

The chain links TRBV18 to TRBJ1-1; 7 bases are shared with TRBD1. The V gene end was trimmed by 2 bases and the J gene end by 9 bases; junction bases not matched to a gene: 6. The length of the CDR3 is 13 residues. Germline CDR1 reads KGHSH; CDR2 reads LQKENI. The CDR3 loop is CASSPDRETKAFF. The CDR3 nucleotides read TGTGCCAGCTCACCAGACAGGGAGACCAAAGCTTTCTTT.